One T cell receptor beta chain is described in this entry. Its recognized antigen is unknown. Base-call qualities are not available, and no considerably larger clone is one nucleotide away. Genomic DNA was extracted from sorted cells for sequencing of the TCRbeta CDR3 region. TCRbeta CDR3 regions were sequenced using the immunoSEQ Assay. Drawn from immuneACCESS, this table holds only the in-frame rearrangements with V and J called that TCRdb kept. Clones are partly lost; checked studies trace under half to an unresolved V gene and leave the rest unexplained. Present in this sample are 50,000 to 70,000 clones, around four fifths of which were seen just once. Approximately 3% of the sample comes from the top ten. This entry is derived from a study of OX40 agonist ivuxolimab in advanced cancers. With respect to the entire study: Ivuxolimab was a fully human IgG2 agonistic monoclonal antibody targeting the costimulatory receptor OX40 (CD134). Intravenous ivuxolimab was administered to patients every 2 weeks at six dose levels: 0.01, 0.1, 0.3, 1.5, 3 and 10 mg/kg. Among the roughly 50 dose-escalation patients, approximately 20 had hepatocellular carcinoma, about 15 melanoma, 9 renal cell carcinoma and 9 head and neck cancer. A male proportion of 82.7% and a mean age of roughly 58 years, ranging from about 23 to 90, were recorded for the dose-escalation cohort. Patients were allowed to have had prior anti-PD-1, anti-PD-L1 or anti-CTLA-4 therapy, and approximately 37% of the dose-escalation patients had been treated with checkpoint inhibitors. Partial responses occurred in three dose-escalation patients: two with cutaneous melanoma and one with hepatocellular carcinoma. The purpose of peripheral TCRbeta sequencing was to test whether ivuxolimab changed TCR sequence diversity and led to clonal T-cell expansion. The paper reports the monotherapy dose-escalation portion (N of about 50 patients) of the phase I ivuxolimab trial.

The cysteine opens and the phenylalanine closes a CDR3 of 19 amino acids. Just CDR3 DNA is preserved here, 57 bases in frame from base 1. According to the germline V gene (reference sequence), CDR1 reads LNHDA and CDR2 reads SQIVND. V has 2 bases trimmed and J has 3 bases trimmed; junction bases matching no gene number 9. Patients with a history of autoimmune disease or receiving systemic immunosuppression were excluded from the trial. Peripheral blood for TCR sequencing was collected from all dose cohorts at baseline, on cycle 4 day 1, and on cycle 7 day 1. Samples were obtained from an open-label, multicenter, first-in-human phase I dose-escalation trial of ivuxolimab. Adults with locally advanced or metastatic melanoma, renal cell, hepatocellular, or head and neck squamous cell carcinoma were enrolled in the trial. CD4+ and CD8+ T cells were sorted separately from peripheral blood before TCR sequencing.

General findings and caveats noted by the study authors: In partial responders in the 0.1-3.0 mg/kg groups, normalized peripheral clonal expansion was found to be among the lowest, especially among CD8+ T cells. After ivuxolimab, expanded clones were on average more numerous among CD8+ T cells than among CD4+ T cells. At doses of 0.1 to 3.0 mg/kg, clonal expansion of both CD4+ and CD8+ T cells in blood was seen between baseline and week 6. Which antigens the clonally expanded peripheral T cells were specific for was not determined. Low levels of normalized T-cell clonal expansion were also seen in some patients who did not respond.

The sequence was obtained from an adult with an advanced solid tumor such as melanoma, head and neck, liver or kidney cancer. The V and J genes are TRBV19 and TRBJ2-4, with 14 central nucleotides matching TRBD2. The specimen was CD4+ or CD8+ T cells sorted from blood, collected in a trial of the OX40 agonist ivuxolimab. CDR3 protein: CASSIMGTSGSSGKNIQYF. The DNA reads TGTGCCAGTAGTATAATGGGGACTAGCGGGAGTTCTGGCAAAAACATTCAGTACTTC. Here the CDR3 is joined to the reference TRBV19 and TRBJ2-4 genes, and the full variable domain is: DGGITQSPKYLFRKEGQNVTLSCEQNLNHDAMYWYRQDPGQGLRLIYYSQIVNDFQKGDIAEGYSVSREKKESFPLTVTSAQKNPTAFYLCASSIMGTSGSSGKNIQYFGAGTRLSVL.